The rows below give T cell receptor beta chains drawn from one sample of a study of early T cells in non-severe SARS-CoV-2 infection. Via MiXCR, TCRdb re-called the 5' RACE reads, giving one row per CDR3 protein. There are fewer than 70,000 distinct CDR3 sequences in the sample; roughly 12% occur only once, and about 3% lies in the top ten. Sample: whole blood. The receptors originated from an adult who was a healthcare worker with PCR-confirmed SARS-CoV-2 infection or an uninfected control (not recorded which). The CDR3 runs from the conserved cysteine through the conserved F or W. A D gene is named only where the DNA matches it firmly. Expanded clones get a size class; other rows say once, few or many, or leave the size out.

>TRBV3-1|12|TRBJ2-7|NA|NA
CASSSKQGKQYF
TGTGCCAGCAGTTCAAAACAGGGAAAGCAGTACTTC
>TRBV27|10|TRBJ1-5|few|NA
CATLRRAQHF
TGTGCCACCCTCAGGAGGGCCCAGCATTTT
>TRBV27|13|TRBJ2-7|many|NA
CASSREPGKEQYF
TGTGCCAGCAGCCGCGAACCGGGAAAAGAGCAGTACTTC
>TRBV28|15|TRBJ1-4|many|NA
CASRNQAGMPEKLFF
TGTGCCAGCAGAAACCAAGCAGGGATGCCGGAAAAACTGTTTTTT
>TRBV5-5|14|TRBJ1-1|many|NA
CASSSGTSVSEAFF
TGTGCCAGCAGCTCCGGGACCTCGGTTTCTGAAGCTTTCTTT
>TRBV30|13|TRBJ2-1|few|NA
CAWSVSALNEQFF
TGTGCCTGGAGTGTATCAGCCTTAAATGAGCAGTTCTTC
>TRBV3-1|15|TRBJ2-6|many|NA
CASSQSRSGANVLTF
TGTGCCAGCAGCCAGAGCCGCTCTGGGGCCAACGTCCTGACTTTC
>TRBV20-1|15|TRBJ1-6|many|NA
CSASATVATDSPLHF
TGCAGTGCTAGCGCCACCGTTGCTACGGATTCACCCCTCCACTTT
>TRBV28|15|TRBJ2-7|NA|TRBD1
CASSPLLDRGREQYF
TGTGCCAGCAGTCCCCTCCTGGACAGGGGGCGTGAGCAGTACTTC
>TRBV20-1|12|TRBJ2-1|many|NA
CSARQGYNEQFF
TGCAGTGCTAGACAGGGCTACAATGAGCAGTTCTTC
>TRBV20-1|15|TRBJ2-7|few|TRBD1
CSARATGQGWYEQYF
TGCAGTGCTAGAGCCACGGGACAGGGGTGGTACGAGCAGTACTTC
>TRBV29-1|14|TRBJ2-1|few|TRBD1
CSVNRDRGYNEQFF
TGCAGCGTGAACCGGGACAGGGGATACAATGAGCAGTTCTTC
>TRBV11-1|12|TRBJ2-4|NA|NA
CARKPSVDIQYF
TGTGCCAGAAAACCCAGCGTGGACATTCAGTACTTC
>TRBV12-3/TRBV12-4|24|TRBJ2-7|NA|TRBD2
CASSLAKSRTSGSFHRFLREGQYF
TGTGCCAGCAGTTTAGCTAAGTCGCGGACTAGCGGGAGCTTCCACCGCTTCCTACGAGAGGGGCAGTACTTC
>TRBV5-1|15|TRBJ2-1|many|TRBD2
CASSLGGTSPHEQFF
TGCGCCAGCAGCTTGGGGGGGACTAGTCCCCATGAGCAGTTCTTC
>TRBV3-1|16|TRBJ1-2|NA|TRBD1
CASSQEGQDYFYGYTF
TGTGCCAGCAGCCAAGAAGGACAGGACTACTTCTATGGCTACACCTTC
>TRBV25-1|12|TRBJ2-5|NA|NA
CASSLPFQAQYF
TGTGCCAGCAGCCTACCTTTCCAGGCCCAGTACTTC
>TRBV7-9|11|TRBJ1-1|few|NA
CASSLHPEAFF
TGTGCCAGCAGCCTACACCCCGAGGCTTTCTTT
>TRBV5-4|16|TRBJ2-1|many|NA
CASSSPKGEGQHEQFF
TGTGCCAGCAGCTCCCCTAAGGGGGAGGGCCAACATGAGCAGTTCTTC
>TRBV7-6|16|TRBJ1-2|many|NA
CASSLEGGPHNYGYTF
TGTGCCAGCAGCCTAGAAGGAGGGCCCCATAACTATGGCTACACCTTC
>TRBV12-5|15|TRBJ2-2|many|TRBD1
CASGRGTASTGELFF
TGTGCTAGTGGCCGAGGGACAGCTAGCACCGGGGAGCTGTTTTTT
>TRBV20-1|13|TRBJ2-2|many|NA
CSALPGPPGELFF
TGCAGTGCTCTTCCCGGGCCCCCGGGGGAGCTGTTTTTT
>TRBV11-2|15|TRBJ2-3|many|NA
CASSLAGTTTDTQYF
TGTGCCAGCAGCTTAGCCGGGACCACAACAGATACGCAGTATTTT
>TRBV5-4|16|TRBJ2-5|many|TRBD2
CASSPSVREAGETQYF
TGTGCCAGCAGCCCGTCGGTGCGGGAGGCAGGAGAGACCCAGTACTTC
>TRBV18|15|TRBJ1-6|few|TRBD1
CASSLSGTGDSPLHF
TGTGCCAGCTCATTGTCCGGGACAGGGGACTCACCCCTCCACTTT
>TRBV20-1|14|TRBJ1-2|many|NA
CSARKAALSYGYTF
TGCAGTGCTAGGAAGGCGGCCCTATCCTATGGCTACACCTTC
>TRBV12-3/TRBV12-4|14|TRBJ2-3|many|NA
CASSSGGSTDTQYF
TGTGCCAGCAGTTCTGGGGGGAGCACAGATACGCAGTATTTT
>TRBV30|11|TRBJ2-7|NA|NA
CAWTVSYEQYF
TGTGCCTGGACAGTCTCCTACGAGCAGTACTTC
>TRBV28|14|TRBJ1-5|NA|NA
CASKPGWGNQPQHF
TGTGCCAGCAAACCTGGGTGGGGCAATCAGCCCCAGCATTTT
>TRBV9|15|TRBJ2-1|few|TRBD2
CASRESGTSLGEQFF
TGTGCCAGCAGGGAATCCGGGACTAGTCTCGGTGAGCAGTTCTTC
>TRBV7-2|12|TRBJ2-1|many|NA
CASSRIYNEQFF
TGTGCCAGCAGCCGGATTTACAATGAGCAGTTCTTC
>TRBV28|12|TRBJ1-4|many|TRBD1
CASSFRDRGLFF
TGTGCCAGCAGTTTTCGGGACAGGGGTTTGTTTTTT
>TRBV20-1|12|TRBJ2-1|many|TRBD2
CSAGSGKAEQFF
TGCAGTGCTGGTAGCGGGAAGGCGGAGCAGTTCTTC
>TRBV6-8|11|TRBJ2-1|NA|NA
CASRPPGPLSF
TGTGCCAGCAGGCCCCCGGGACCCCTCTCCTTC
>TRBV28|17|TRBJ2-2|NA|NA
CAISFFSVGADTGELFF
TGTGCCATCAGTTTCTTCAGCGTCGGAGCGGACACCGGGGAGCTGTTTTTT
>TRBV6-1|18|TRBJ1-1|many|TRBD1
CASSVHPGQAFFNTEAFF
TGTGCCAGCAGTGTGCACCCGGGACAGGCTTTTTTCAACACTGAAGCTTTCTTT
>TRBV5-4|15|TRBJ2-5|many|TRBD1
CASSLTGGIQETQYF
TGTGCCAGCAGCTTGACAGGGGGAATACAAGAGACCCAGTACTTC
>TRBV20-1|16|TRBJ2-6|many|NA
CSASIQGRSGANVLTF
TGCAGTGCTAGTATACAGGGACGCTCTGGGGCCAACGTCCTGACTTTC
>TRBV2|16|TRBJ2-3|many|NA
CASRETVLFSTDTQYF
TGTGCCAGCAGGGAGACGGTACTTTTCAGCACAGATACGCAGTATTTT
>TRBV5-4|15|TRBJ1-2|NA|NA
CASSWSAGADYGYTF
TGTGCCAGCAGCTGGAGTGCAGGGGCGGACTATGGCTACACCTTC
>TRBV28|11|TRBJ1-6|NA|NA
CASSLQSPLHF
TGTGCCAGCAGTTTACAATCACCCCTCCACTTT
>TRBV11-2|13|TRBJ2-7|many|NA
CASSPSTGNEQYF
TGTGCCAGCAGCCCTAGCACGGGAAACGAGCAGTACTTC
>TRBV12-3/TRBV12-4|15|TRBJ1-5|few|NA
CASTKTGGGNQPQHF
TGTGCCAGCACTAAGACAGGAGGAGGCAATCAGCCCCAGCATTTT
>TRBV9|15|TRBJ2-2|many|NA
CASSVDPANTGELFF
TGTGCCAGCAGCGTAGATCCCGCGAACACCGGGGAGCTGTTTTTT
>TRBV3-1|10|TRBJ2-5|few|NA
CASSQGLYSF
TGTGCCAGCAGCCAGGGACTTTATTCCTTC
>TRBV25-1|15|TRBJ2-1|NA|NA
CASSEPPGGDNEQFF
TGTGCCAGCAGTGAACCGCCTGGGGGAGACAATGAGCAGTTCTTC
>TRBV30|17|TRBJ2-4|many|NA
CAWSDRDTLLAKNIQYF
TGTGCCTGGAGTGACAGGGACACTTTATTAGCCAAAAACATTCAGTACTTC
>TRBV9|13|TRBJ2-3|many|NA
CASRPGDEDTQYF
TGTGCCAGCAGACCGGGAGATGAAGATACGCAGTATTTT
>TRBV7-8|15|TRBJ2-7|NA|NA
CASSPGGLRGREQYF
TGTGCCAGCAGCCCCGGCGGGCTACGAGGGCGGGAGCAGTACTTC
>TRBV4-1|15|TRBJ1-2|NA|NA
CASSQDRDFSNQYTF
TGCGCCAGCAGCCAAGACCGGGATTTCTCGAATCAATACACCTTC
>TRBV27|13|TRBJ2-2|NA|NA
CASMEGPPGELSF
TGTGCCAGCATGGAGGGACCGCCCGGGGAGCTGTCTTTT
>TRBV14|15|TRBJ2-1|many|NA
CASSQHLSRGPEQFF
TGTGCCAGCAGCCAACATCTCTCCCGGGGCCCCGAGCAGTTCTTC
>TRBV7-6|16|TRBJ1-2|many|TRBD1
CASSFGAGGGNYGYTF
TGTGCCAGCAGCTTTGGGGCAGGGGGCGGGAACTATGGCTACACCTTC
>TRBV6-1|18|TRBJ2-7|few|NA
CASSEELLSRINLYEQYF
TGTGCCAGCAGTGAGGAGTTGCTCTCTCGAATCAACCTCTACGAGCAGTACTTC
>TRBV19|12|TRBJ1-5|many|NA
CASSPWNQPQHF
TGTGCCAGTAGTCCCTGGAATCAGCCCCAGCATTTT
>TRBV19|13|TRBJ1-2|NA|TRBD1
CASSTGGNFGYTF
TGTGCCAGTAGTACAGGGGGGAACTTTGGCTACACCTTC
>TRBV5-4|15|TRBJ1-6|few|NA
CASSSPPTGNSPLHF
TGTGCCAGCAGCTCGCCCCCGACAGGAAATTCACCCCTCCACTTT
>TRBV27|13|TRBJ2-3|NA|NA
CASSLLPTDTQYF
TGTGCCAGCAGTTTACTTCCCACAGATACGCAGTATTTT
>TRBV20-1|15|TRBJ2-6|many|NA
CSARDWTSGANVLTF
TGCAGTGCTAGAGATTGGACCTCTGGGGCCAACGTCCTGACTTTC